This TCR beta chain came from a study of blood T cells in healthy people across ages. Donors each provided about 10 milliliters of peripheral blood. Primers used in a second PCR of about 6 to 12 cycles were a sample-barcoded 5' primer and a J-beta primer mix. TCRdb reprocessed the 5' RACE reads via MiXCR and lists one record per CDR3 protein. The table has approximately 2,000,000 distinct CDR3 sequences, about 39% seen once; the top ten hold under 30%. The CDR3 length is 14 residues. The germline V gene has CDR1 DFQATT and CDR2 SNEGSKA (reference sequence). Trimming left V 4 bases short and J 7 bases short, with 17 bases between.

Material for sequencing was blood. The chain employs TRBV20-1 and TRBJ2-1, with D maybe TRBD2 (7 bases). The sequence was collected from a human donor in good health. The CDR3 protein is CSAIRLGGANEQFF. The CDR3 DNA reads TGCAGTGCTATCCGACTAGGGGGGGCTAATGAGCAGTTCTTC.